This T cell receptor beta chain was obtained from a study of post-analysis software for immune sequencing data. Study findings and constraints: TRBV5-6, TRBV5-1 and TRBV20-1 belonged to a set of roughly five TRBV segments that were more frequent in patients than controls.

The library was made from cDNA and included unique molecular identifiers. TCRdb reprocessed the PCR reads via MiXCR and lists one record per CDR3 protein. The data show about 500,000 distinct CDR3 sequences, roughly 45% seen once. Trimming took 1 base from V and 1 from J, leaving 14 bases between them. CDR3 length: 16 amino acids. CDR1 is SGHRS and CDR2 is YFSETQ in the germline V gene. This clonotype was found a few times. What it binds is not known. This TCR came from a girl aged 5-17 years with multiple sclerosis. Material for sequencing was blood. The chain uses TRBV5-1 and TRBJ1-1, with D tentatively TRBD1 (6 bases). The CDR3: CASSLNSRTANTEAFF. Here the CDR3 DNA reads TGCGCCAGCAGCTTGAATTCCAGGACAGCGAACACTGAAGCTTTCTTT.